These 12 T cell receptor beta chains came from one sample sequenced in a study of brain metastases from non-small cell lung cancer. This table comes from immunoSEQ multiplex PCR, and its TCRdb copy is limited to in-frame clones, with some not included. The sample lists about 2,500 clones, roughly four fifths occurring once. Sample: tissue from a brain metastasis. The receptors come from a donor at least 40 years old with non-small cell lung cancer.

The chain recombines TRBV29-1 with TRBJ1-2, with 7 bases aligning to TRBD1. The CDR3 length is 12 residues. The J segment lost 8 bases and the V segment lost 5 bases, leaving 8 bases of the junction unmatched. Germline V gene data show CDR1 as SQVTM and CDR2 as ANQGSEA. The CDR3 nucleotides read TGCAGCGTTTCCCCCGGAGGGGGCGGCTACACCTTC. Translation: CSVSPGGGGYTF.

The chain is built from TRBV11-3 and TRBJ1-1; unclear D gene. The V gene lost 0 bases and the J gene lost 0 bases, with 5 bases spanning the gap. Germline CDR1 is SGHNT and CDR2 is YENEEA. This CDR3 is built from 14 residues. The CDR3 is CASSLDRVNTEAFF. CDR3 DNA sequence: TGTGCCAGCAGCTTAGATCGCGTGAACACTGAAGCTTTCTTT.

The gene calls are TRBV28 and TRBJ2-3, with 7 bases identical to TRBD2. J gave up 2 bases and V 7 bases, and 12 bases lay outside the gene matches. The CDR3 contains 16 residues. Germline V lookup: CDR1 MDHEN, CDR2 SYDVKM. The chain's CDR3 is CASNHPSGSFTDTQYF. DNA of the CDR3: TGTGCCAGCAATCACCCTAGCGGATCCTTCACAGATACGCAGTATTTT. Supplemented by reference TRBV28 and TRBJ2-3, the full variable domain reads DVKVTQSSRYLVKRTGEKVFLECVQDMDHENMFWYRQDPGLGLRLIYFSYDVKMKEKGDIPEGYSVSREKKERFSLILESASTNQTSMYLCASNHPSGSFTDTQYFGPGTRLTVL.

The DNA for the CDR3 is TGTGCCAGCAGCTCCTCGACAGGACAAGAGACCCAGTACTTC. Residues: CASSSSTGQETQYF. The chain links TRBV7-9 to TRBJ2-5, with a possible D match to TRBD1 (6 bases). Germline assignment: CDR1 SEHNR and CDR2 FQNEAQ (reference sequence). The CDR3 spans 14 residues. Trimming removed 4 bases at V and 2 bases at J, with 11 bases between.

The chain joins TRBV5-1 to TRBJ2-1, with 8 nucleotides matching TRBD2. Germline loops: CDR1 SGHRS, CDR2 YFSETQ. J gave up 7 bases and V 0 bases, and 12 bases lay outside the gene matches. CDR3 length: 17 residues. DNA of the CDR3: TGCGCCAGCAGCTTGGCCGGGAGCGGGAGTGGTTGGAATGAGCAGTTCTTC. It encodes CASSLAGSGSGWNEQFF. Looking up the rest from reference TRBV5-1 and TRBJ2-1 gives the full variable domain: KAGVTQTPRYLIKTRGQQVTLSCSPISGHRSVSWYQQTPGQGLQFLFEYFSETQRNKGNFPGRFSGRQFSNSRSEMNVSTLELGDSALYLCASSLAGSGSGWNEQFFGPGTRLTVL.

This clone was seen a few times. The rearrangement links TRBV3-1 (or the pseudogene TRBV3-2) to TRBJ2-1; 11 bases are shared with TRBD2. Trimming cost V 4 bases and J 5 bases; bases outside gene matches: 7. Germline CDR1 LGHDT, CDR2 YNNKEL (reference sequence). The CDR3 runs 16 residues. The CDR3, as DNA: TGTGCCAGCAGCCGAGTACTAGCGGGGGATAACAATGAGCAGTTCTTC. Residues: CASSRVLAGDNNEQFF.

This chain connects TRBV10-2 to TRBJ2-3; D not certain. Per germline, CDR1 WSHSY and CDR2 SAAADI. CDR3 length: 11 amino acids. V was shortened by 5 bases and J by 0 bases, with 0 bases between the two germline ends. CDR3 residues: CASSSTDTQYF. The CDR3 DNA is TGCGCCAGCAGTAGCACAGATACGCAGTATTTT.

V is TRBV7-9 and J is TRBJ2-1; 10 bases agree with TRBD2. Unmatched junction bases numbered 7, after V lost 5 bases and J lost 6 bases. Germline V gives CDR1 SEHNR, CDR2 FQNEAQ (reference sequence). The CDR3 totals 15 residues. Here the CDR3 reads CASSPSGRLGNEQFF. CDR3 coding DNA: TGTGCCAGCAGCCCTAGCGGGAGATTAGGCAATGAGCAGTTCTTC. Complete variable domain (other parts from reference TRBV7-9 and TRBJ2-1): DTGVSQNPRHKITKRGQNVTFRCDPISEHNRLYWYRQTLGQGPEFLTYFQNEAQLEKSRLLSDRFSAERPKGSFSTLEIQRTEQGDSAMYLCASSPSGRLGNEQFFGPGTRLTVL.

CDR3 in amino acids: CSVFGGNEQFF. The CDR3 coding sequence is TGCAGCGTTTTTGGGGGTAATGAGCAGTTCTTC. This chain joins TRBV29-1 and TRBJ2-1; either TRBD1 or TRBD2 may supply D (5 bases each). V was trimmed by 5 bases and J by 7 bases, leaving 9 bases between them. Germline CDR1 is SQVTM and CDR2 is ANQGSEA. The CDR3 loop spans 11 amino acids.

This chain joins TRBV11-3 and TRBJ2-7; TRBD2 agrees at 9 bases. After removal of 1 base from V and 3 bases from J, the junction contained 4 bases not matched to a gene. From germline, CDR1 is SGHNT and CDR2 YENEEA. The CDR3 length is 15 residues. This CDR3 is CASSLGGGAVYEQYF. CDR3 nucleotide sequence: TGTGCCAGCAGCTTAGGCGGGGGGGCCGTCTACGAGCAGTACTTC.

This clone has only one observation. V usage is TRBV29-1 and J usage is TRBJ1-2, with a tentative D call TRBD1 (5 bases). This CDR3 has 13 residues. V was clipped by 5 bases and J by 2 bases, with 12 bases between them. Germline V gene data show CDR1 as SQVTM and CDR2 as ANQGSEA. The CDR3 sequence is CSVTLGLNYGYTF. The CDR3, as DNA: TGCAGCGTTACCTTGGGGCTCAACTATGGCTACACCTTC.

The genes are TRBV5-1 and TRBJ1-1; tentative D call: TRBD1 (5 bases). Trimming cost V 4 bases and J 4 bases, with 11 bases left between them. The CDR3 runs to 13 residues. CDR1 and CDR2 from the germline V gene are SGHRS and YFSETQ. In nucleotides, the CDR3 is TGCGCCAGCAGCGCGCGGGGCCCCACTGAAGCTTTCTTT. Amino acids: CASSARGPTEAFF.